These 14 T cell receptor beta chains were all obtained from the same sample, sequenced in a study of OX40 agonist ivuxolimab in advanced cancers. The library relied on the immunoSEQ multiplex PCR assay. TCRdb's version of the immuneACCESS table is confined to in-frame rearrangements and falls short of the full clone set. An unresolved V gene accounts for under half of the shortfall where checked; the remainder is of unknown origin. The sample table shows around 18,000 clones, and approximately 77% are seen once. The ten largest clones add up to 24% of the sample. Specimen: CD4+ or CD8+ T cells sorted from blood, collected in a trial of the OX40 agonist ivuxolimab. Every receptor here comes from an adult with an advanced solid tumor such as melanoma, head and neck, liver or kidney cancer.

This clone has a count of ten or more. The V and J genes are TRBV5-6 and TRBJ1-6; D is possibly TRBD1 (5 bases). The CDR3 runs 12 residues. In germline, CDR1 is SGHDT, CDR2 YYEEEE. The V end lost 7 bases, the J end lost 11 bases, and 13 bases lay between the germline ends. CDR3 nucleotide sequence: TGTGCCAGCGGGACTCCACGTGCACCCCTCCACTTT. Its protein product is CASGTPRAPLHF.

The gene calls are TRBV28 and TRBJ2-3, with D unresolved. Germline values: CDR1 MDHEN, CDR2 SYDVKM. CDR3 size: 16 residues. V lost 5 bases, J lost 1 base, and 16 bases lay in between. CDR3 coding DNA: TGTGCCAGCAGTAACCCAGGACGAGAGGGCACAGATACGCAGTATTTT. Translating it yields CASSNPGREGTDTQYF.

This chain connects TRBV7-3 to TRBJ2-3; 7 bases map to TRBD2. Germline CDR1 is SGHTA and CDR2 is FQGTGA. The CDR3 runs to 13 residues. The V segment lost 5 bases and the J segment 4 bases; nucleotides outside the gene matches: 3. The chain's CDR3 is CASSAGLADTQYF. The CDR3, as DNA: TGTGCCAGCAGCGCCGGACTAGCAGATACGCAGTATTTT.

For the CDR3, the DNA is TGCAGTGCTAGTTGGGGGCAGCCCCAGCATTTT. Protein product: CSASWGQPQHF. This chain links TRBV20-1 with TRBJ1-5; possible D gene TRBD1, 5 bases. This CDR3 is 11 amino acids long. Germline-derived CDR1 and CDR2 are DFQATT and SNEGSKA (reference sequence). The germline V and J ends were trimmed by 3 bases and 7 bases, with 7 bases remaining between them.

This clone appeared a single time. V is TRBV7-6 and J is TRBJ1-1; D unresolved. CDR1 and CDR2 from the germline V gene are SGHVS and FNYEAQ. This CDR3 is 11 amino acids long. V dropped 9 bases and J dropped 4 bases, with 9 bases sitting between them. The DNA for the CDR3 is TGTGCCAGTTCTTGGGGCACTGAAGCTTTCTTT. Translated: CASSWGTEAFF.

The chain carries TRBV6-5 and TRBJ2-1; 7 positions agree with TRBD1. The CDR3 runs to 14 residues. The V and J ends lost 2 bases and 2 bases, in that order; junction bases with no gene match: 0. Germline CDR1 MNHEY, CDR2 SVGAGI. CDR3 protein: CASSYGTAYNEQFF. The CDR3 DNA reads as TGTGCCAGCAGTTACGGGACAGCCTACAATGAGCAGTTCTTC.

The rearrangement uses TRBV5-1 and TRBJ2-4; D gene unclear. Trimming removed 3 bases from V and 7 bases from J, with 14 bases in between. CDR3 length: 14 amino acids. Germline V gene data show CDR1 as SGHRS and CDR2 as YFSETQ. The CDR3 reads CASSSHREENIQYF. The CDR3 DNA reads as TGCGCCAGCAGCTCACACAGAGAGGAGAACATTCAGTACTTC.

This clone has a handful of counts. This chain uses TRBV9 with TRBJ2-1; 10 bases match TRBD2. This CDR3 comprises 16 residues. CDR1 is SGDLS and CDR2 is YYNGEE in the germline V gene. V shed 0 bases, J shed 7 bases, and the junction held 7 bases outside the gene matches. In DNA form, the CDR3 reads TGTGCCAGCAGCGTAGTTCCAGCGGGGGGGCAAAATGAGCAGTTCTTC. Protein sequence: CASSVVPAGGQNEQFF.

This chain uses TRBV27 with TRBJ2-7; no clear D gene. With 8 bases removed from V and 2 bases from J, the gap between germline ends came to 16 bases. Germline lookup yields CDR1 MNHEY and CDR2 SMNVEV (reference sequence). The CDR3 totals 14 residues. CDR3 in DNA: TGTGCCAGCGGTCCGGGCGGACGGGCCTACGAGCAGTACTTC. Translated: CASGPGGRAYEQYF.

The chain recombines TRBV7-9 with TRBJ1-3, with D possibly matching TRBD1 (5 bases). V was cut by 8 bases and J by 7 bases, with 6 bases left in between. The CDR3 has 10 amino acids. The germline gives CDR1 SEHNR, CDR2 FQNEAQ (reference sequence). The chain's CDR3 is CASEGNTIYF. The CDR3 coding sequence is TGTGCCAGCGAGGGGAACACCATATATTTT.

The chain employs TRBV7-6 and TRBJ2-2; TRBD2 matches at 8 bases. Germline values: CDR1 SGHVS, CDR2 FNYEAQ. V lost 5 bases and J lost 5; bases outside the gene matches: 10. The CDR3 runs 16 residues. CDR3 DNA sequence: TGTGCCAGCAGCCAAGAGCCAGCGGGGGCGACCGGGGAGCTGTTTTTT. Translation gives CASSQEPAGATGELFF.

This CDR3 is CASSGTGTGIYEQYF. CDR3 DNA: TGTGCCAGCAGCGGAACCGGGACAGGGATTTACGAGCAGTACTTC. The gene calls are TRBV2 and TRBJ2-7; TRBD1 matches at 9 bases. Unmatched junction bases numbered 10, after V lost 6 bases and J lost 4 bases. This CDR3 spans 15 amino acids. The germline gives CDR1 SNHLY, CDR2 FYNNEI.

The CDR3 sequence: CASSVGLGAYGYTF. The CDR3 region has the DNA TGTGCCAGCAGTGTGGGACTGGGGGCCTATGGCTACACCTTC. The J gene is TRBJ1-2, the V gene TRBV2, with D perhaps matching TRBD1 (6 bases). CDR1 SNHLY and CDR2 FYNNEI come from the germline V gene. The CDR3 runs to 14 residues. Trimming stripped 4 bases from V and 4 bases from J, with 13 bases between.

The V call is TRBV2, the J call TRBJ1-1, with D uncertain. Germline CDR1 reads SNHLY; CDR2 reads FYNNEI. V dropped 1 base and J dropped 1 base, with 10 bases sitting between them. CDR3 length: 15 amino acids. CDR3 DNA sequence: TGTGCCAGCAGTGAAGGGGTTTATACGAACACTGAAGCTTTCTTT. Its protein is CASSEGVYTNTEAFF.